This T cell receptor (beta chain) originates from a study of shared clonotypes between healthy human individuals. Details on this clone: Its antigen is as yet unknown.

With 5 bases removed from V and 4 bases from J, the gap between germline ends came to 20 bases. The CDR3 consists of 16 residues. The germline V gene has CDR1 SGHTA and CDR2 FQGNSA. TCRdb keeps only in-frame clones here, not all; method: immunoSEQ multiplex PCR. The sample has 950,000 to 1,100,000 clones, more than 75% seen once. Whole-study findings and limits: About 5% was the fraction of naive CD4 clonotypes found shared across a few donors. Non-shared clonotypes had lower generation probabilities than those shared by all four donors.

The chain links TRBV7-2 to TRBJ1-2, with D perhaps TRBD1 (6 bases). The sequence came from a man in his late teens or twenties in good health. Some clones in this sample may be carry-over from other donors' samples. The material sequenced was memory CD4+ T cells from PBMCs. Specified subset: CD45RA-negative fraction. The CDR3 protein is CASSLNRQVQFYGYTF. The CDR3 DNA reads TGTGCCAGCAGCCTCAACCGACAGGTTCAATTCTATGGCTACACCTTC.